One sample yielded the 5 T cell receptor beta chains listed below, sequenced in a study of STAT5B mutations in CD4+ large granular lymphocyte leukemia. Assay: immunoSEQ multiplex PCR; the TCRdb copy retains only in-frame clones and omits some. The sample contains 30,000 or so clones, approximately 79% of which appear only once. Sequenced: CD4+ T cells from blood buffy coats. These receptors were collected from a human donor in good health.

The chain employs TRBV5-1 and TRBJ2-2; D call uncertain. CDR1 and CDR2 from the germline V gene are SGHRS and YFSETQ. V lost 4 bases and J lost 6, with 10 bases in between. There are 13 residues in the CDR3. The CDR3 protein is CASSGPQAGELFF. The CDR3 DNA follows: TGCGCCAGCAGCGGGCCCCAGGCCGGGGAGCTGTTTTTT.

This chain links TRBV6-1 with TRBJ2-1, with TRBD2 identical over 13 bases. Trimming cost V 4 bases and J 9 bases; bases outside gene matches: 3. This CDR3 contains 14 residues. The germline V gene has CDR1 MNHNS and CDR2 SASEGT. The CDR3 spells CASSVTSGGGEQFF. The CDR3 coding sequence is TGTGCCAGCAGTGTAACTAGCGGGGGGGGTGAGCAGTTCTTC.

Written as DNA, the CDR3 is TGTGCCAGCAGCAACTACAGGGGGGGCCCCTATGGCTACACCTTC. It encodes CASSNYRGGPYGYTF. The chain has TRBV5-6 and TRBJ1-2; 8 nucleotides agree with TRBD1. The CDR3 contains 15 residues. V lost 4 bases and J lost 4; bases outside the gene matches: 9. Germline V gives CDR1 SGHDT, CDR2 YYEEEE.

V is TRBV5-1 and J is TRBJ2-7; D remains unclear. The V end lost 0 bases, the J end lost 7 bases, and 11 bases lay between the germline ends. From germline, CDR1 is SGHRS and CDR2 YFSETQ. This CDR3 is 13 amino acids long. CDR3 bases: TGCGCCAGCAGCTTGGACGCCCGTGGGGAGCAGTACTTC. This codes for CASSLDARGEQYF. Looking up the rest from reference TRBV5-1 and TRBJ2-7 gives the full variable domain: KAGVTQTPRYLIKTRGQQVTLSCSPISGHRSVSWYQQTPGQGLQFLFEYFSETQRNKGNFPGRFSGRQFSNSRSEMNVSTLELGDSALYLCASSLDARGEQYFGPGTRLTVT.

The chain combines TRBV7-3 with TRBJ2-2, with D possibly TRBD2 on 7 matching bases. Germline V lookup: CDR1 SGHTA, CDR2 FQGTGA. The V end lost 4 bases, the J end lost 3 bases, and 18 bases lay between the germline ends. CDR3 length: 17 residues. For the CDR3, the DNA is TGTGCCAGCAGCTCCTCCTTGTTAGGGGGGGACACCGGGGAGCTGTTTTTT. Protein: CASSSSLLGGDTGELFF.